The sample holds a few counts of the clone carrying this T cell receptor beta chain. Its target is unknown. The germline V and J ends were trimmed by 6 bases and 0 bases, with 7 bases remaining between them. This CDR3 has 13 amino acids. Germline CDR1 and CDR2: MNHNY and SVGAGI (reference sequence). Since all of the isolated RNA was reverse transcribed, expressed TCRB transcripts were what got sequenced. The table came from immunoSEQ multiplex PCR; TCRdb's copy has only in-frame clones and leaves some out. Of about 340,000 clones in the sample, 13% were seen once. The data stem from a study of beta chain features in type 1 diabetes. Study-wide findings and caveats: Among all four CD4+ subsets, Type 1 diabetes patients had TCRB CDR3s that were moderately but significantly shorter.

The V call is TRBV6-6, the J call TRBJ2-3; D call uncertain. The origin of this receptor is a woman younger than 35 with type 1 diabetes. Sequenced sample: naive CD4+ T cells from blood. CDR3 nucleotides: TGTGCCAGCAGCCCCGGTAGCACAGATACGCAGTATTTT. Translating gives CASSPGSTDTQYF.